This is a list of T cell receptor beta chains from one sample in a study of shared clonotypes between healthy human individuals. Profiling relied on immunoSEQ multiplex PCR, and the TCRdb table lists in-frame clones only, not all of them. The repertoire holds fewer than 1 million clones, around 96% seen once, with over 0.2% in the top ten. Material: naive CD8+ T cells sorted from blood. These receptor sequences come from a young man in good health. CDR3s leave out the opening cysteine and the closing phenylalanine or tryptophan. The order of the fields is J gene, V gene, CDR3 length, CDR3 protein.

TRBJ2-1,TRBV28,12,ASSLDSSYNEQF
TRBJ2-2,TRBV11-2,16,ASSLTFRDGPTDGELF
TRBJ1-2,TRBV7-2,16,ASSPRGPRGRYGYGYT
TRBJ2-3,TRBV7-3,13,ASSRLAGVADTQY
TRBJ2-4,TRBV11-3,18,ASSLLASGRAVGSKNIQY
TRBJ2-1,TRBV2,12,ASSRDSGYNEQF
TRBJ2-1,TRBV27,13,ASSLGLAGGYEQF
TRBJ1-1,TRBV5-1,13,ASSGGTGVWTEAF
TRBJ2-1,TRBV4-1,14,ASRELAGVNGNEQF
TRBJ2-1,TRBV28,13,ASRAGPALIHEQF
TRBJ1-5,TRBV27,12,ASRPGIEDQPQH
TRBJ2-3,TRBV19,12,ASSILGGTDTQY
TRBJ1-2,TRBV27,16,ASRSTGARIDPNYGYT
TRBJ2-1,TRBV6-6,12,ASSDRGGSNEQF
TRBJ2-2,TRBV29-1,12,SVVGLANTGELF
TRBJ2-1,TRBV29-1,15,SVEEWGSGISYNEQF
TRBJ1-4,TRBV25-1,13,ASSERTATNEKLF
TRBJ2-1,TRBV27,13,ASSYLTGGTNEQF
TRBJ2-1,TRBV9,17,ASSVGDSSTSPLFHEQF
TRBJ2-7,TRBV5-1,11,ASLGTEAGEQY
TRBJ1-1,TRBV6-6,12,ASSPKGWGTEAF
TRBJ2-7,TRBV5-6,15,ASSSPKKLTGPYEQY
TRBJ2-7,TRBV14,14,ASSPTPGLALYEQY
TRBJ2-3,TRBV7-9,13,ASSPAGGLTDTQY
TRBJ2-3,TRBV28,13,ASSYRGLGTDTQY
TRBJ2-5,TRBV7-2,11,ASSLGGTETQY
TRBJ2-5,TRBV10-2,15,ASSVLLAGVFGETQY